This passage covers 14 T cell receptor beta chains from one sample sequenced in a study of CD8 T cells in Susac syndrome. cDNA came from approximately 0.5 to 1 ug RNA primed by random hexamers. Using its own MiXCR run on the immunoSEQ multiplex PCR reads, TCRdb lists one record per CDR3 protein. The sample holds a few hundred thousand distinct CDR3 sequences, roughly 90% seen once. Sequencing was carried out using CD8+ T cells from PBMCs. These receptors were collected from a human donor with multiple sclerosis.

This clonotype was seen only once. The J gene is TRBJ1-5, the V gene TRBV4-1; D unclear. The CDR3 length is 14 residues. The ends were cut back, 1 base at V and 0 bases at J, with 4 bases in the middle. Germline values: CDR1 MGHRA, CDR2 YSYEKL. CDR3: CASSQVFSNQPQHF. The CDR3 bases are TGCGCCAGCAGCCAAGTATTTAGCAATCAGCCCCAGCATTTT.

V usage is TRBV27 and J usage is TRBJ1-5; the D is unclear. Trimming cost V 4 bases and J 1 base, with 8 bases left between them. The CDR3 loop spans 14 amino acids. CDR1 MNHEY and CDR2 SMNVEV come from the germline V gene (reference sequence). The DNA for the CDR3 is TGTGCCAGCAGTTCGCTAGGGAGCAATCAGCCCCAGCATTTT. It is translated as CASSSLGSNQPQHF.

The rearrangement links TRBV29-1 to TRBJ1-2; D gene ambiguous. CDR1 is SQVTM and CDR2 is ANQGSEA in the germline V gene. V shed 4 bases and J shed 2 bases, with 11 bases lying between them. CDR3 length: 13 residues. The CDR3 sequence is CSVAPDPNYGYTF. In DNA form, the CDR3 reads TGCAGCGTTGCGCCCGACCCCAACTATGGCTACACCTTC.

The chain has TRBV13 and TRBJ1-2; TRBD1 matches 10 bases. Germline V CDR1 and CDR2: PRHDT, FYEKMQ (reference sequence). There are 16 residues in the CDR3. J gave up 4 bases and V 4 bases, and 9 bases lay outside the gene matches. In DNA form, the CDR3 reads TGTGCCAGCAGCTCCGCCCGGGACAGGGGTGTCTATGGCTACACCTTC. Its translation is CASSSARDRGVYGYTF.

CDR3 residues: CATSSVQSGSPEAFF. CDR3 DNA: TGTGCCACCAGCAGTGTCCAAAGTGGCAGCCCTGAAGCTTTCTTT. The genes are TRBV15 and TRBJ1-1; D gene ambiguous. Trimming stripped 3 bases from V and 6 bases from J, with 17 bases between. The CDR3 has 15 amino acids. In germline, CDR1 is LNHNV, CDR2 YYDKDF (reference sequence).

The gene calls are TRBV7-4 and TRBJ2-1; TRBD1 is a possible D gene (6 bases). The V end was cut by 1 base, the J end by 2 bases, with 15 bases between. There are 17 residues in the CDR3. Germline CDR1 is SGHVT and CDR2 is SQSDAQ. The CDR3 nucleotides are TGTGCCAGCAGCTTAGGGGTGGGACAAATGCCCTACAATGAGCAGTTCTTC. This gives the protein CASSLGVGQMPYNEQFF.

The genes are TRBV12-5 and TRBJ2-1; D is unresolved. There are 13 residues in the CDR3. CDR1 is LGHNT, CDR2 FRNRAP, per germline. The V end lost 3 bases, the J end lost 6 bases, and 9 bases lay between the germline ends. CDR3 DNA sequence: TGTGCTAGTGGTTTTGGCTCACCCAATGAGCAGTTCTTC. It codes for CASGFGSPNEQFF.

J is TRBJ1-1 and V is TRBV12-3 or TRBV12-4; D is perhaps TRBD1 (5 bases). The CDR3 runs to 16 residues. V lost 5 bases and J lost 4, with 20 bases in between. This chain's CDR3 is CASSPGNWVEGTEAFF. As DNA, the CDR3 is TGTGCCAGCAGTCCAGGGAATTGGGTTGAAGGCACTGAAGCTTTCTTT.

This chain uses TRBV9 with TRBJ2-5; 9 nucleotides match TRBD2. The CDR3 totals 18 residues. J lost 0 bases, V lost 3 bases, and 12 bases had no gene match. CDR1 and CDR2 from the germline V gene are SGDLS and YYNGEE. As DNA, the CDR3 is TGTGCCAGCAGCGAAGGAGGGCTAGCGGGACCGTACCAAGAGACCCAGTACTTC. Translating gives CASSEGGLAGPYQETQYF.

The rearrangement joins TRBV19 to TRBJ2-1; 8 bases agree with TRBD2. Germline trimming cut 1 base from V and 8 bases from J; bases unmatched to any gene: 4. The CDR3 sequence is 14 residues long. From germline, CDR1 is LNHDA and CDR2 SQIVND (reference sequence). The CDR3 DNA follows: TGTGCCAGTAGTATAGCGGGGGGGGACGATGAGCAGTTCTTC. Protein product: CASSIAGGDDEQFF.

The chain links TRBV20-1 to TRBJ2-1; D is ambiguous. This CDR3 comprises 17 residues. The V gene's germline CDR1 is DFQATT and CDR2 SNEGSKA (reference sequence). V gave up 0 bases and J gave up 1 base, with 16 bases separating them. CDR3 protein: CSARDHLRVGSYNEQFF. The DNA of the CDR3 is TGCAGTGCTAGAGACCACTTACGGGTCGGATCCTACAATGAGCAGTTCTTC.

This chain joins TRBV29-1 and TRBJ1-1; D not certain. With 3 bases removed from V and 10 bases from J, the gap between germline ends came to 12 bases. The length of the CDR3 is 11 residues. Germline V lookup: CDR1 SQVTM, CDR2 ANQGSEA. In nucleotides, the CDR3 is TGCAGCGTTGATTTGGCCCTGGGAGCTTTCTTT. It yields the protein CSVDLALGAFF.

The chain carries TRBV18 and TRBJ2-7; D not certain. V lost 5 bases and J 4 bases, leaving 18 bases between the germline ends. The CDR3 runs 15 residues. Germline assignment: CDR1 KGHSH and CDR2 LQKENI. Here the CDR3 reads CASSAYRATLYEQYF. The CDR3 nucleotides read TGTGCCAGCTCAGCGTACCGGGCCACGCTTTACGAGCAGTACTTC.

The rearrangement joins TRBV9 to TRBJ2-3, with 7 bases matching TRBD2. Losses at the gene ends were 0 bases for V and 0 bases for J; bases not matched to a gene: 13. This CDR3 region has 19 residues. The V gene's germline CDR1 is SGDLS and CDR2 YYNGEE. As DNA, the CDR3 is TGTGCCAGCAGCGTAGCGGGGAGTTTCCTAGCGGTTAGCACAGATACGCAGTATTTT. Translating it yields CASSVAGSFLAVSTDTQYF.